This T cell receptor (beta chain) was captured by sequencing in a study of blood T cell repertoires in COVID-19. V gave up 4 bases and J gave up 3 bases, with 9 bases separating them. CDR1 is WNHNN and CDR2 is SYGVQD in the germline V gene (reference sequence). The CDR3 covers 14 residues. This table comes from immunoSEQ multiplex PCR, and its TCRdb copy is limited to in-frame clones, with some not included. This sample has almost 55,000 clones, with 70% to 90% found just once. The sample comprised peripheral blood. This sequence joins TRBV10-1 and TRBJ1-4; D is unclear. This sequence was found in a human donor in a cohort sampled during active COVID-19. The CDR3 coding sequence is TGCGCCAGCAGTGGTTCAGGATCTAATGAAAAACTGTTTTTT. Residues: CASSGSGSNEKLFF.